This T cell receptor beta chain emerged from a study of Graves' ophthalmopathy and Graves' hyperthyroidism. RNA transcripts were the source from which TCR beta CDR3 regions were amplified. An opening RT-PCR round employed HTBI primers and preceded a second-round multiplex PCR. TCRdb itself ran the multiplex PCR reads through MiXCR, one entry per CDR3 protein. The table has fewer than 250,000 distinct CDR3 sequences, 25% to 30% seen once; the top ten hold over 7.5%. Study-level results: Blood contained most expanded thyroid clonotypes exceeding 0.001 frequency.

Remarks on this clonotype: Its antigen remains unknown.

The sequencing sample was made of peripheral blood. This TCR was sampled from a man in his fifties with Graves' ophthalmopathy.

CDR3 loop: CASSQSGRAESEQYF. The CDR3 bases are TGCGCCAGCAGTCAAAGCGGGAGGGCCGAGTCCGAGCAGTACTTC. This sequence joins TRBV5-1 and TRBJ2-7; 10 positions match TRBD2. The ends lost 5 bases at V and 6 bases at J; junction bases unmatched: 11. This CDR3 has 15 residues. Germline values: CDR1 SGHRS, CDR2 YFSETQ.